This T cell receptor beta chain was obtained from a study of T cell responses to AZD1222 COVID-19 vaccine. Method: immunoSEQ multiplex PCR; TCRdb's copy keeps in-frame clones and lacks some. The sample holds over 150,000 clones; around 90% are singletons and the top ten take 0.85% to 1.1%. It was second doses at about 4 or about 12 weeks that were pooled. The source material was peripheral blood, sampled 28 days after the second AZD1222 dose. The receptor was isolated from an adult who received the AZD1222 COVID-19 vaccine.

The CDR3 is CASSGFWGGSAYEQYF. DNA of the CDR3: TGTGCCAGCAGTGGTTTTTGGGGTGGCAGCGCCTACGAGCAGTACTTC. This chain joins TRBV27 and TRBJ2-7; D is unresolved. This CDR3 contains 16 residues. The V gene's germline CDR1 is MNHEY and CDR2 SMNVEV (reference sequence). Trimming removed 5 bases from V and 2 bases from J, with 19 bases in between.